This T cell receptor (beta chain) was profiled in a study of cytomegalovirus exposure and HLA in healthy donors. The CDR3 totals 13 residues. Germline CDR1 and CDR2: SQVTM and ANQGSEA. After removal of 6 bases from V and 4 bases from J, the junction contained 7 bases not matched to a gene. In the PCR, 60 Vbeta and 13 Jbeta primers were used. Sequencing used immunoSEQ multiplex PCR; TCRdb keeps in-frame clones, though not all of them. In all, the sample yields 49,000 or so clones. This clonotype was sampled from a man in his forties or fifties in good health and CMV-seropositive. V and J are TRBV29-1 and TRBJ2-7, with 9 bases identical to TRBD1. The specimen sequenced was PBMCs. The CDR3: CSVETGGSYEQYF. As DNA, the CDR3 is TGCAGCGTGGAAACAGGGGGCTCTTACGAGCAGTACTTC.